This T cell receptor (beta chain) was retrieved from a study of read filtering for tumor transcriptome and immune sequencing. This clonotype occurred many times. Its antigen is undetermined. The library was built from roughly 400 ng RNA with molecular barcoded adaptors for alpha/delta and beta/gamma chains. TCRdb recomputed calls from the reads with MiXCR, one row per CDR3 protein. This sample has 20,000 to 25,000 distinct CDR3 sequences, with roughly 13% found just once. The study, taken as a whole, reports: Dropping single-read clonotypes raised IR-seq and RNA-seq shared-clonotype correlation.

V shed 6 bases and J shed 0 bases, with 6 bases lying between them. There are 11 residues in the CDR3. Germline lookup yields CDR1 DFQATT and CDR2 SNEGSKA (reference sequence). The specimen was a population of CD138-negative cells sorted from bone marrow. This chain joins TRBV20-1 and TRBJ2-7; unclear D gene. This receptor was taken from a donor at least 40 years old with multiple myeloma. CDR3: CSARFSYEQYF. Written as DNA, the CDR3 is TGCAGTGCCCGTTTCTCCTACGAGCAGTACTTC.